The 19 T cell receptor beta chains presented below share a single source sample, sequenced in a study of neurological immune-mediated disorders (dated by TCRdb to the late 2010s). Library creation used 5' RACE. Sequenced on an Illumina HiSeq 2500. Using fastp at Q25 and MiXCR, TCRdb reprocessed the public reads and kept productive beta chains. Rows are combined by CDR3 protein, so each entry shows the most common genes and DNA. The sample table contains around 48,000 distinct CDR3 sequences; only one count was recorded for 10% of them. Jointly, the top ten make up less than 25% of the sample. Sequenced: PBMCs. The source of these receptors is a woman aged 40 to 49 with HTLV-1-associated myelopathy (HAM/TSP).

The table lists this clonotype with many counts. CDR3: CSAPTLGIGNTIYF. In DNA form, the CDR3 reads TGCAGTGCCCCGACCCTCGGGATCGGAAACACCATATATTTT. V is TRBV20-1 and J is TRBJ1-3; D is unresolved. The CDR3 runs to 14 residues. The germline V gene encodes CDR1 DFQATT and CDR2 SNEGSKA (reference sequence). V lost 6 bases and J lost 4, with 16 bases in between.

Points on this clonotype: This may be a read error: a much more frequent sequence differs by one nucleotide. The rearrangement joins TRBV4-3 to TRBJ1-6; possible D gene TRBD1, 6 bases. The CDR3 contains 16 residues. V was shortened by 3 bases and J by 9 bases, with 18 bases between the two germline ends. The germline gives CDR1 LGHNA, CDR2 YSLEER. The CDR3 sequence: CASSQIAGGTGSPLHF. The CDR3, as DNA: TGCGCCAGCAGCCAGATAGCCGGGGGCACCGGTTCACCCCTCCACTTT.

This clonotype was counted ten times or more. The V call is TRBV3-1, the J call TRBJ2-3, with unresolved D. CDR3 length equals 14 residues. V was shortened by 1 base and J by 1 base, with 6 bases between the two germline ends. Germline V gene lookup returns CDR1 LGHDT and CDR2 YNNKEL (reference sequence). CDR3 DNA sequence: TGTGCCAGCAGCCAAGCGGCAGGCACAGATACGCAGTATTTT. It translates to CASSQAAGTDTQYF.

This clonotype came up many times. The chain uses TRBV5-1 and TRBJ2-7, with a weak D call TRBD1 (6 bases). Germline V gene data show CDR1 as SGHRS and CDR2 as YFSETQ. There are 16 residues in the CDR3. V was cut by 0 bases and J by 4 bases, with 17 bases left in between. The CDR3 DNA is TGCGCCAGCAGCTTGGATTCTCGGACAGCCATTTACGAGCAGTACTTC. Residues: CASSLDSRTAIYEQYF.

Ten or more counts support this clonotype. The chain employs TRBV5-1 and TRBJ2-3, with D perhaps being TRBD1 or TRBD2 (6 bases each). The CDR3 runs to 15 residues. Trimming cost V 0 bases and J 3 bases, with 11 bases left between them. From germline, CDR1 is SGHRS and CDR2 YFSETQ. DNA of the CDR3: TGCGCCAGCAGCTTGGAAGGGGGGAAGACAGATACGCAGTATTTT. Its translation is CASSLEGGKTDTQYF.

This clonotype occurred many times. The V call is TRBV6-2 or TRBV6-3, the J call TRBJ2-2, with D maybe TRBD1 (6 bases). Germline CDR1 MNHEY, CDR2 SVGEGT. This CDR3 has 16 amino acids. The V end lost 0 bases, the J end lost 4 bases, and 12 bases lay between the germline ends. CDR3 amino acids: CASSYSITGFTGELFF. CDR3 nucleotide sequence: TGTGCCAGCAGTTACTCGATAACAGGGTTCACCGGGGAGCTGTTTTTT.

This clonotype was recorded at least ten times. The chain recombines TRBV9 with TRBJ2-7, with 9 bases identical to TRBD1. The CDR3 consists of 14 residues. V dropped 0 bases and J dropped 5; count of bases not matched to a gene: 3. Germline V CDR1 and CDR2: SGDLS, YYNGEE. CDR3 sequence: CASSVEDRGNEQYF. CDR3 DNA: TGTGCCAGCAGCGTAGAAGACAGGGGGAACGAGCAGTACTTC.

This clonotype has ten or more counts. The chain carries TRBV7-2 and TRBJ2-3; D unclear. Germline V gives CDR1 SGHTA, CDR2 FQGNSA. This CDR3 has 13 amino acids. Trimming pared 5 bases from V and 0 bases from J, leaving 6 bases between. In DNA, the CDR3 is TGTGCCAGCAGCCTGGCTAGCACAGATACGCAGTATTTT. The encoded protein is CASSLASTDTQYF. Full variable domain (missing parts from reference TRBV7-2 and TRBJ2-3): GAGVSQSPSNKVTEKGKDVELRCDPISGHTALYWYRQSLGQGLEFLIYFQGNSAPDKSGLPSDRFSAERTGGSVSTLTIQRTQQEDSAVYLCASSLASTDTQYFGPGTRLTVL.

This clonotype was seen repeatedly, ten times or more. This sequence joins TRBV4-1 and TRBJ2-7; D gene unclear. Deletions cut 1 base from V and 6 bases from J, with 13 bases between. CDR1 and CDR2 from the germline V gene are MGHRA and YSYEKL. The CDR3 covers 14 residues. This CDR3 is CASSQVVRSAEQYF. The CDR3 region has the DNA TGCGCCAGCAGCCAAGTGGTCCGTAGTGCCGAGCAGTACTTC.

This clonotype occurred many times. V usage is TRBV6-2 or TRBV6-3 and J usage is TRBJ2-1; D may match TRBD1 or TRBD2 (6 bases each). The germline CDR1 and CDR2 sequences are MNHEY and SVGEGT. V was pared by 2 bases and J by 1 base, with 9 bases between. CDR3 length: 15 residues. The CDR3 is CASSYPGASYNEQFF. The DNA of the CDR3 is TGTGCCAGCAGTTACCCGGGGGCTTCCTACAATGAGCAGTTCTTC.

This clonotype was counted at least ten times. The chain employs TRBV5-1 and TRBJ2-2, with 7 positions matching TRBD1. Germline CDR1 reads SGHRS; CDR2 reads YFSETQ. CDR3 size: 14 residues. The ends lost 0 bases at V and 5 bases at J; junction bases unmatched: 1. The CDR3 is CASSLDRGTGELFF. The CDR3 nucleotides are TGCGCCAGCAGCTTGGACAGGGGTACCGGGGAGCTGTTTTTT.

This clonotype has more than one count but fewer than ten. A much larger clone lies one base from this, so it may be a read error. The chain couples TRBV20-1 to TRBJ1-2; 8 bases map to TRBD1. Trimming cost V 3 bases and J 7 bases; bases outside gene matches: 10. This CDR3 comprises 14 residues. The germline gives CDR1 DFQATT, CDR2 SNEGSKA (reference sequence). CDR3 in amino acids: CSARPPGQDCGYTF. In nucleotides, the CDR3 is TGCAGTGCTAGGCCTCCGGGACAGGACTGTGGCTACACCTTC.

This clonotype was counted many times. CDR3 in DNA: TGCAGCGGACAGGTGTCGCAGGATACGCAGTATTTT. This translates into CSGQVSQDTQYF. The rearrangement joins TRBV29-1 to TRBJ2-3; D is possibly TRBD1 (6 bases). The germline gives CDR1 SQVTM, CDR2 ANQGSEA. V lost 7 bases and J lost 6, with 14 bases in between. The CDR3 runs 12 residues.

This clonotype was picked up many times. The rearrangement joins TRBV6-6 to TRBJ2-1, with D uncertain. Germline V gene lookup returns CDR1 MNHNY and CDR2 SVGAGI (reference sequence). Trimming left V 8 bases short and J 8 bases short, with 19 bases between. This CDR3 is built from 14 residues. CDR3 DNA: TGTGCCAGCCTTAATATGACCAGACCCGATGAGCAGTTCTTC. Residues: CASLNMTRPDEQFF.

This clonotype was observed many times. The chain recombines TRBV12-3 or TRBV12-4 with TRBJ1-5, with D uncertain. V lost 1 base to trimming and J lost 2 bases, with 6 bases between them. The length of the CDR3 is 14 residues. CDR3 sequence reads: CASSLGLGNQPQHF. In DNA, the CDR3 is TGTGCCAGCAGTTTAGGGTTGGGCAATCAGCCCCAGCATTTT.

This clonotype was detected ten times or more. J is TRBJ1-1 and V is TRBV4-3; D unclear. The V gene's germline CDR1 is LGHNA and CDR2 YSLEER. There are 15 residues in the CDR3. Trimming removed 3 bases from V and 1 base from J, with 12 bases in between. CDR3 bases: TGCGCCAGCAGCCACTTTAGTACGAAGAACACTGAAGCTTTCTTT. It codes for CASSHFSTKNTEAFF.

This clonotype was found many times. The rearrangement joins TRBV4-1 to TRBJ2-3; 8 bases are shared with TRBD2. Germline CDR1 and CDR2: MGHRA and YSYEKL. The CDR3 has 15 residues. Trimming at V came to 1 base and at J to 4 bases, leaving 4 bases not matched to a gene. The chain's CDR3 is CASSQGNGGADTQYF. CDR3 nucleotides: TGCGCCAGCAGCCAAGGCAACGGGGGGGCAGATACGCAGTATTTT.

This clonotype was seen ten or more times. The chain combines TRBV6-9 with TRBJ2-7; D might be TRBD1 (6 bases). Looked up from germline, CDR1 is MNHGY and CDR2 is SVAAGI. V lost 7 bases and J lost 2, with 15 bases in between. This CDR3 contains 14 residues. The chain's CDR3 is CASTPQGLAYEQYF. CDR3 DNA sequence: TGTGCCAGCACCCCACAGGGTCTAGCCTACGAGCAGTACTTC.

The chain joins TRBV9 to TRBJ2-3; 7 positions match TRBD2. This CDR3 comprises 14 residues. The J segment lost 2 bases and the V segment lost 7 bases, leaving 7 bases of the junction unmatched. Germline V gene data show CDR1 as SGDLS and CDR2 as YYNGEE. The CDR3 sequence: CASEAGRDTDTQYF. The CDR3 DNA sequence: TGTGCCAGCGAAGCGGGGAGAGACACAGATACGCAGTATTTT.